These T cell receptor beta chains were read from a single sample in a study of cytomegalovirus exposure and HLA in healthy donors. Libraries were prepared by immunoSEQ multiplex PCR; TCRdb keeps only in-frame clonotypes and omits some of them. The sample includes more than 95,000 clones, roughly 78% of them seen just once. Sequenced input: PBMCs. These receptors were collected from a man younger than 45 in good health and CMV-seropositive. CDR3s include the opening cysteine and the closing phenylalanine or tryptophan. The D gene is left open where the match is weak. Some rows mark clone size as missing; the rest say once, few, many or name a class of expanded clone.

D: TRBD2; J: TRBJ2-2; V: TRBV9; size: once; CDR3: CASSVEPAGEIGGELFF
D: NA; J: TRBJ1-1; V: TRBV4-2; size: NA; CDR3: CASSQQGTEAFF
D: TRBD1; J: TRBJ2-5; V: TRBV10-3; size: NA; CDR3: CAISARDSQETQYF
D: TRBD1; J: TRBJ2-3; V: TRBV7-9; size: NA; CDR3: CASSPPARQGADTQYF
D: NA; J: TRBJ2-7; V: TRBV6-5; size: once; CDR3: CASTRLRGNEQYF
D: TRBD2; J: TRBJ2-3; V: TRBV6-4; size: NA; CDR3: CASSDSGGRATDTQYF
D: TRBD2; J: TRBJ2-5; V: TRBV4-1; size: NA; CDR3: CASSRLAGGAEETQYF
D: TRBD1; J: TRBJ1-3; V: TRBV30; size: NA; CDR3: CAWSPDRAPSTIYF
D: TRBD2; J: TRBJ2-7; V: TRBV7-6; size: NA; CDR3: CASSSELAGGPYEQYF
D: NA; J: TRBJ2-5; V: TRBV28; size: NA; CDR3: CASSVAAGPQETQYF
D: NA; J: TRBJ2-7; V: TRBV4-1; size: NA; CDR3: CASSQANEQYF
D: TRBD1; J: TRBJ1-5; V: TRBV5-5; size: NA; CDR3: CASSISDRGPQPQHF
D: NA; J: TRBJ2-7; V: TRBV6-1; size: NA; CDR3: CASSGTISVREQYF
D: TRBD1; J: TRBJ1-3; V: TRBV6-6; size: NA; CDR3: CASSRDRGDTIYF
D: NA; J: TRBJ1-1; V: TRBV11-2; size: NA; CDR3: CASSQFAGTEAFF
D: TRBD1; J: TRBJ1-2; V: TRBV28; size: NA; CDR3: CASSLYDTGGWDYGYTF
D: TRBD1; J: TRBJ2-7; V: TRBV6-6; size: NA; CDR3: CASSPGQGSTYEQYF
D: NA; J: TRBJ2-7; V: TRBV4-3; size: once; CDR3: CASSQDVADSYEQYF
D: TRBD1; J: TRBJ1-2; V: TRBV7-9; size: few; CDR3: CASSSLTGGDGGYTF
D: NA; J: TRBJ2-1; V: TRBV18; size: NA; CDR3: CASSPSGPSVYSYNEQFF
D: NA; J: TRBJ2-1; V: TRBV4-3; size: NA; CDR3: CASSQDGGSLNEQFF
D: TRBD2; J: TRBJ2-3; V: TRBV7-9; size: NA; CDR3: CASSPVAGSTDTQYF
D: TRBD2; J: TRBJ2-1; V: TRBV6-1; size: NA; CDR3: CASRLLAGENEQFF
D: TRBD2; J: TRBJ2-1; V: TRBV4-2; size: NA; CDR3: CASSQDYSGSGNEQFF